The clone carrying this T cell receptor beta chain was detected only once. What it recognizes is unknown. This specimen belongs to a study of shared clonotypes between healthy human individuals. Researchers ran the assay at a deep level. Template for every sorted-subset replicate PCR totaled about 200 ng DNA, approximately 30,000 T cell genomes. Measured with immunoSEQ multiplex PCR; TCRdb has only the in-frame clones, and not every one. The sample comprises about 980,000 clones, 76% of which are singletons, and roughly 1.5% rests with the top ten. Whole-study results and caveats: Deeper or shallower sequencing was expected to change how clonotypes are shared among donors. Clonotypes not shared had lower generation probabilities than those common to all four donors.

Sequencing was carried out using memory CD4+ T cells sorted from blood. Subset in this sample: CD45RA-negative fraction. The sequence came from a man younger than 35 in good health.

The CDR3 reads CASSPLAGGGELFF. For the CDR3, the DNA is TGCGCCAGCAGCCCATTAGCGGGAGGCGGGGAGCTGTTTTTT. The chain joins TRBV4-3 to TRBJ2-2, with TRBD2 identical over 10 bases. The V and J ends lost 4 bases and 7 bases, in that order; junction bases with no gene match: 3. Germline V gene lookup returns CDR1 LGHNA and CDR2 YSLEER. The CDR3 length is 14 residues.